The 15 T cell receptor beta chains presented below share a single source sample, sequenced in a study of blood T cell repertoires in COVID-19 (dated by TCRdb to 2020 to 2022). The library relied on the immunoSEQ multiplex PCR assay. What TCRdb holds here is the immuneACCESS table cut down to in-frame rearrangements. Part of the clones is not present; checked against another copy, under half of the missing clones reflect an unresolved V gene, and the others are unexplained. In this sample the table shows 75,000 to 90,000 clones, about 82% of which occur a single time. Of the sample, 8% falls within the top ten clones. The sequencing input was peripheral blood. The receptors were gathered from a man aged 50 to 59 with active COVID-19.

A single count supports this clone. V gene TRBV19 combines with J gene TRBJ2-2; 10 bases are shared with TRBD2. The trim removed 8 bases at V and 6 bases at J, leaving 15 bases unmatched. The CDR3 is 17 residues long. Per germline, CDR1 LNHDA and CDR2 SQIVND (reference sequence). In nucleotides, the CDR3 is TGTGCCAGTGATGGGCTAGCGGGAGTATTTCGCGCCGGGGAGCTGTTTTTT. Translation: CASDGLAGVFRAGELFF.

Comments on this clone: The DNA is omitted, as the CDR3 cannot be located on it reliably, and the CDR3 follows TCRdb's listing. V gene TRBV24-1 combines with J gene TRBJ2-3; TRBD1 is the table's D call and was not checked against the DNA. The CDR3 contains 16 residues when both ends are counted. Germline CDR1 KGHDR, CDR2 SFDVKD. The chain's CDR3 is CATSDPVGVGNLKRYF.

A remark on this clone: The same CDR3 arises from other DNA sequences in this sample as well. The chain is built from TRBV6-2 or TRBV6-3 and TRBJ2-7; perhaps TRBD1 as D (5 bases). V dropped 5 bases and J dropped 1 base, with 6 bases sitting between them. The length of the CDR3 is 12 residues. Germline V gene lookup returns CDR1 MNHEY and CDR2 SVGEGT. Here the CDR3 DNA reads TGTGCCAGCAGTAGGGGATCCTACGAGCAGTACTTC. Translation gives CASSRGSYEQYF.

In nucleotides, the CDR3 is TGCGCCAGCAGCCAGGGCCTAGGGGCCGGAGGGAGCGAGCAGTACTTC. Translation gives CASSQGLGAGGSEQYF. The chain couples TRBV4-1 to TRBJ2-7; possibly TRBD2 for D (6 bases). The CDR3 covers 16 residues. The V gene lost 3 bases and the J gene lost 6 bases, with 21 bases spanning the gap. CDR1 is MGHRA and CDR2 is YSYEKL in the germline V gene.

The chain recombines TRBV7-8 with TRBJ1-2; D remains ambiguous. Germline CDR1 and CDR2: SGHVS and FQNEAQ. V dropped 6 bases and J dropped 1 base, with 6 bases sitting between them. The CDR3 runs to 12 residues. Here the CDR3 DNA reads TGTGCCAGCAGTAGCTTTAACTATGGCTACACCTTC. Translating gives CASSSFNYGYTF.

The chain employs TRBV2 and TRBJ2-3; 7 nucleotides align to TRBD1. V trimming: 7 bases; J trimming: 4 bases; junction bases outside the gene matches: 14. In germline, CDR1 is SNHLY, CDR2 FYNNEI. The CDR3 consists of 16 residues. The CDR3: CASTEKEGQGADTQYF. CDR3 DNA sequence: TGTGCCAGCACCGAAAAAGAGGGGCAGGGGGCAGATACGCAGTATTTT. The variable domain in full, completed from reference TRBV2 and TRBJ2-3, reads EPEVTQTPSHQVTQMGQEVILRCVPISNHLYFYWYRQILGQKVEFLVSFYNNEISEKSEIFDDQFSVERPDGSNFTLKIRSTKLEDSAMYFCASTEKEGQGADTQYFGPGTRLTVL.

The chain couples TRBV23-1 to TRBJ2-3; the match to TRBD2 covers 10 bases. TRBV23-1 is recorded as an ORF, its role being uncertain. The CDR3 runs 17 residues. With 0 bases clipped from V and 6 bases from J, the junction kept 9 bases outside the gene matches. The CDR3 DNA is TGCGCCAGCAGTCAATCGAGGAGCGGGAGGGCCCCGGATACGCAGTATTTT. Its translation is CASSQSRSGRAPDTQYF.

This clone appeared a single time. This chain connects TRBV6-5 to TRBJ2-2; D might be TRBD1 (5 bases). Germline lookup yields CDR1 MNHEY and CDR2 SVGAGI. Trimming removed 0 bases at V and 3 bases at J, with 11 bases between. The CDR3 has 16 amino acids. The DNA of the CDR3 is TGTGCCAGCAGTTACTCTTCTCAGGGTTACACCGGGGAGCTGTTTTTT. Amino acid sequence: CASSYSSQGYTGELFF.

This chain uses TRBV4-3 with TRBJ1-1; TRBD1 matches at 9 bases. The CDR3 extends over 15 amino acids. J was trimmed by 3 bases and V by 3 bases; bases with no gene match: 5. Germline CDR1 reads LGHNA; CDR2 reads YSLEER. The CDR3 nucleotides read TGCGCCAGCAGCCAGAAATGGACAGGGGACACTGAAGCTTTCTTT. It encodes CASSQKWTGDTEAFF.

The chain joins TRBV6-1 to TRBJ2-5, with unresolved D. V was clipped by 1 base and J by 5 bases, with 17 bases between them. The CDR3 spans 16 residues. Germline V CDR1 and CDR2: MNHNS, SASEGT. CDR3 in DNA: TGTGCCAGCAGTGAAGGGCGGTACATCTCGGCGGAGACCCAGTACTTC. Its translation: CASSEGRYISAETQYF.

J is TRBJ1-2 and V is TRBV27; 7 bases are shared with TRBD1. CDR3 length: 15 amino acids. Unmatched junction bases numbered 9, after V lost 6 bases and J lost 2 bases. Germline V gene data show CDR1 as MNHEY and CDR2 as SMNVEV (reference sequence). CDR3 in DNA: TGTGCCAGCAGGCCAACGACAGGGCGGAACTATGGCTACACCTTC. As protein: CASRPTTGRNYGYTF.

This clone was counted only a few times. This chain links TRBV5-1 with TRBJ2-7, with TRBD1 as a possible D gene (5 bases). The germline CDR1 and CDR2 sequences are SGHRS and YFSETQ. Trimming pared 2 bases from V and 0 bases from J, leaving 12 bases between. There are 15 residues in the CDR3. In DNA, the CDR3 is TGCGCCAGCAGCTTCGAAACAGGTGGCTCCTACGAGCAGTACTTC. It encodes CASSFETGGSYEQYF.

V and J are TRBV7-3 and TRBJ2-2, with D perhaps TRBD2 (5 bases). CDR3 length: 13 amino acids. Trimming removed 1 base from V and 7 bases from J, with 7 bases in between. The V gene's germline CDR1 is SGHTA and CDR2 FQGTGA. The CDR3 coding sequence is TGTGCCAGCAGCTTAAGAGGGATCGGGGAGCTGTTTTTT. Encoded protein: CASSLRGIGELFF.

This chain's CDR3 is CASSLYDGTGAETQYF. In DNA, the CDR3 is TGCGCCAGCAGCTTGTATGACGGGACAGGGGCAGAGACCCAGTACTTC. The rearrangement uses TRBV5-1 and TRBJ2-5; TRBD1 matches 10 bases. This CDR3 comprises 16 residues. CDR1 and CDR2 (germline): SGHRS, YFSETQ. V was clipped by 1 base and J by 4 bases; unmatched bases: 7.

This clone was detected only a few times. V usage is TRBV4-2 and J usage is TRBJ2-1, with 9 bases aligning to TRBD2. The germline CDR1 and CDR2 sequences are LGHNA and YNFKEQ. The CDR3 consists of 15 residues. Germline trimming cut 2 bases from V and 9 bases from J; bases unmatched to any gene: 8. The CDR3 loop reads CASSQLGTSRGEQFF. CDR3 coding DNA: TGTGCCAGCAGCCAACTAGGGACTAGCCGCGGTGAGCAGTTCTTC.